One and the same sample provided the 32 T cell receptor beta chains below, sequenced in a study of blood T cell repertoires in COVID-19. Sequenced by immunoSEQ multiplex PCR; TCRdb stores in-frame clones only, minus some. Of 110,000 to 150,000 clones in the sample, 85% were seen once. Material for sequencing was PBMCs or T cells enriched from blood (not recorded which). The source is a woman in her thirties or forties who had recovered from COVID-19.

The rearrangement links TRBV30 to TRBJ1-1; D ambiguous. V was clipped by 0 bases and J by 1 base, with 3 bases between them. This CDR3 has 12 residues. Germline CDR1 reads GTSNPN; CDR2 reads SVGIG (reference sequence). CDR3 protein: CAWSVRNTEAFF. The DNA of the CDR3 is TGTGCCTGGAGTGTTAGGAACACTGAAGCTTTCTTT.

The chain couples TRBV19 to TRBJ1-2, with 9 bases that match TRBD1. Per germline, CDR1 LNHDA and CDR2 SQIVND (reference sequence). V gave up 5 bases and J gave up 2 bases; unmatched junction bases: 9. CDR3 length: 16 amino acids. The DNA of the CDR3 is TGTGCCAGTAGTGGGACAGGGAGAAAAGGAAACTATGGCTACACCTTC. Its protein product is CASSGTGRKGNYGYTF.

This chain links TRBV5-1 with TRBJ2-5; 12 nucleotides line up with TRBD2. The CDR3 is 17 amino acids. J was trimmed by 0 bases and V by 4 bases; bases with no gene match: 7. CDR1 and CDR2 (germline): SGHRS, YFSETQ. The DNA for the CDR3 is TGCGCCAGCAGCCGCGGACTAGCGGGGTCGCACCAAGAGACCCAGTACTTC. Translating it yields CASSRGLAGSHQETQYF.

The chain has TRBV6-5 and TRBJ1-6; D unresolved. This CDR3 contains 15 residues. Looked up from germline, CDR1 is MNHEY and CDR2 is SVGAGI. Trimming removed 2 bases at V and 6 bases at J, with 11 bases between. The CDR3 reads CASSYARGANSPLHF. The DNA for the CDR3 is TGTGCCAGCAGTTACGCCCGGGGTGCTAATTCACCCCTCCACTTT.

V gene TRBV27 combines with J gene TRBJ2-1; the match to TRBD2 covers 15 bases. The J segment lost 8 bases and the V segment lost 5 bases, leaving 10 bases of the junction unmatched. The CDR3 spans 17 residues. Germline CDR1 reads MNHEY; CDR2 reads SMNVEV (reference sequence). The CDR3 reads CASSRPWTSGRVDEQFF. Written as DNA, the CDR3 is TGTGCCAGCAGTAGGCCCTGGACTAGCGGGAGGGTTGATGAGCAGTTCTTC.

V and J are TRBV19 and TRBJ1-2, with 10 positions matching TRBD1. V was clipped by 3 bases and J by 8 bases; unmatched bases: 3. The germline V gene encodes CDR1 LNHDA and CDR2 SQIVND (reference sequence). The CDR3 spans 13 residues. The CDR3 coding sequence is TGTGCCAGTAGTATGGACAGGGGGATAGGCTACACCTTC. Its translation: CASSMDRGIGYTF. The variable domain in full, with the rest retrieved from reference TRBV19 and TRBJ1-2, is DGGITQSPKYLFRKEGQNVTLSCEQNLNHDAMYWYRQDPGQGLRLIYYSQIVNDFQKGDIAEGYSVSREKKESFPLTVTSAQKNPTAFYLCASSMDRGIGYTFGSGTRLTVV.

This clone was detected only a few times. This chain uses TRBV7-9 with TRBJ2-7, with unresolved D. The CDR3 runs 14 residues. CDR1 and CDR2 (germline): SEHNR, FQNEAQ (reference sequence). The V end was cut by 1 base, the J end by 6 bases, with 13 bases between. CDR3 nucleotides: TGTGCCAGCAGCTTAGGATCTCATCCGGTCGAGCAGTACTTC. Its protein product is CASSLGSHPVEQYF.

The chain couples TRBV10-2 to TRBJ2-3; 11 nucleotides match TRBD2. The CDR3 is 16 amino acids. V was pared by 6 bases and J by 3 bases, with 8 bases of the junction left unmatched. CDR1 is WSHSY, CDR2 SAAADI, per germline. CDR3 region: CASRALLAGGTDTQYF. CDR3 nucleotides: TGCGCCAGCAGAGCATTGCTAGCGGGGGGTACAGATACGCAGTATTTT.

The genes are TRBV5-1 and TRBJ1-1, with unresolved D. With 0 bases removed from V and 0 bases from J, the gap between germline ends came to 9 bases. This CDR3 has 15 residues. Per the germline V gene, CDR1 is SGHRS and CDR2 is YFSETQ. The CDR3 is CASSLDPGVNTEAFF. The DNA for the CDR3 is TGCGCCAGCAGCTTGGATCCCGGGGTGAACACTGAAGCTTTCTTT.

This clone showed up just a few times. CDR3 region: CASSADGQGNQPQHF. The CDR3 DNA reads as TGCGCCAGCAGCGCGGACGGACAGGGCAATCAGCCCCAGCATTTT. The rearrangement joins TRBV5-1 to TRBJ1-5; 7 nucleotides agree with TRBD1. The CDR3 runs 15 residues. The germline V gene has CDR1 SGHRS and CDR2 YFSETQ. J lost 2 bases, V lost 4 bases, and 6 bases had no gene match.

The J gene is TRBJ1-4, the V gene TRBV15; possibly TRBD1 for D (5 bases). The CDR3 contains 18 residues. V was cut by 1 base and J by 4 bases, with 19 bases left in between. Germline V gives CDR1 LNHNV, CDR2 YYDKDF (reference sequence). The CDR3 bases are TGTGCCACCAGCAGAGGCCAGGGTTCCGCTACCTTTAATGAAAAACTGTTTTTT. This translates into CATSRGQGSATFNEKLFF.

This chain joins TRBV12-3 or TRBV12-4 and TRBJ2-1, with TRBD1 matching 7 bases. The CDR3 sequence is 13 residues long. Trimming at V came to 2 bases and at J to 12 bases, leaving 7 bases not matched to a gene. CDR3 amino acids: CASSLSEGAVQFF. In DNA, the CDR3 is TGTGCCAGCAGTTTAAGCGAGGGGGCGGTGCAGTTCTTC.

This chain joins TRBV7-9 and TRBJ2-1; 10 nucleotides align to TRBD2. This CDR3 is built from 17 residues. The ends lost 6 bases at V and 6 bases at J; junction bases unmatched: 14. CDR1 is SEHNR and CDR2 is FQNEAQ in the germline V gene (reference sequence). CDR3 amino acids: CASRVLQRGGLGNEQFF. The CDR3 DNA reads as TGTGCCAGCAGGGTCCTTCAGCGGGGGGGACTGGGCAATGAGCAGTTCTTC.

The V call is TRBV28, the J call TRBJ1-2, with 9 bases identical to TRBD1. The V gene's germline CDR1 is MDHEN and CDR2 SYDVKM. The CDR3 has 14 amino acids. The trim removed 6 bases at V and 5 bases at J, leaving 7 bases unmatched. This chain's CDR3 is CASRYPGQGYGYTF. The CDR3 DNA follows: TGTGCCAGCAGATATCCGGGACAGGGTTATGGCTACACCTTC.

This sequence joins TRBV30 and TRBJ2-7; D might be TRBD2 (5 bases). The ends were cut back, 4 bases at V and 2 bases at J, with 18 bases in the middle. The CDR3 is 15 amino acids. Looked up from germline, CDR1 is GTSNPN and CDR2 is SVGIG (reference sequence). The CDR3 protein is CAWKNPGRAPYEQYF. CDR3 nucleotide sequence: TGTGCCTGGAAAAACCCTGGGAGAGCCCCCTACGAGCAGTACTTC.

This chain links TRBV5-1 with TRBJ2-1; a weak D match, TRBD2 (7 bases). Germline values: CDR1 SGHRS, CDR2 YFSETQ. The ends were cut back, 4 bases at V and 2 bases at J, with 16 bases in the middle. This CDR3 spans 16 amino acids. The CDR3 spells CASSPRGGGTYNEQFF. The CDR3 DNA follows: TGCGCCAGCAGCCCACGTGGCGGGGGCACCTACAATGAGCAGTTCTTC.

CDR3 sequence: CASSQGAGGHYEQYF. The CDR3 DNA is TGCGCCAGCAGCCAAGGAGCGGGAGGACACTACGAGCAGTACTTC. The chain uses TRBV4-1 and TRBJ2-7, with 9 nucleotides matching TRBD2. Germline loops: CDR1 MGHRA, CDR2 YSYEKL. V trimming: 1 base; J trimming: 3 bases; junction bases outside the gene matches: 4. CDR3 size: 15 residues.

In DNA, the CDR3 is TGCAGCGTTGGTAACAATGAGCAGTTCTTC. Translating it yields CSVGNNEQFF. This chain joins TRBV29-1 and TRBJ2-1; D unresolved. Germline loops: CDR1 SQVTM, CDR2 ANQGSEA. The V end lost 4 bases, the J end lost 5 bases, and 3 bases lay between the germline ends. The CDR3 contains 10 residues.

The chain uses TRBV23-1 and TRBJ2-3; no firm D call. TRBV23-1 is assigned to the ORF class and has an uncertain function. V was clipped by 0 bases and J by 5 bases, with 6 bases between them. The CDR3 length is 13 residues. The CDR3 DNA follows: TGCGCCAGCAGTCAATCGTATAGAGATACGCAGTATTTT. Amino acid sequence: CASSQSYRDTQYF.

The V and J genes are TRBV28 and TRBJ1-1, with D perhaps matching TRBD1 (5 bases). The CDR3 has 14 amino acids. V lost 6 bases and J lost 1, with 12 bases in between. CDR1 and CDR2 (germline): MDHEN, SYDVKM. The CDR3 protein is CASRSRATNTEAFF. The CDR3 DNA follows: TGTGCCAGCAGAAGCAGGGCCACGAACACTGAAGCTTTCTTT.

A remark on this clone: One end of the junction fails to match germline, which may point to a read error. The chain combines TRBV7-7 with TRBJ2-7, with 10 bases lining up with TRBD1. Germline CDR1 SSHAT, CDR2 FNYEAQ (reference sequence). The CDR3 consists of 15 residues. Here the CDR3 reads CASSIRPGQGNEQYF. As DNA, the CDR3 is TGTGCTAGCAGCATCCGTCCGGGACAGGGGAACGAGCAGTACTTC.

The V and J genes are TRBV6-4 and TRBJ2-4, with D uncertain. Germline values: CDR1 MRHNA, CDR2 SNTAGT. Trimming stripped 0 bases from V and 9 bases from J, with 9 bases between. This CDR3 contains 13 residues. CDR3 amino acids: CASSDSHGSIQYF. The CDR3, as DNA: TGTGCCAGCAGTGACTCCCACGGGTCCATTCAGTACTTC.

This chain connects TRBV19 to TRBJ2-2; 8 bases map to TRBD1. After removal of 3 bases from V and 4 bases from J, the junction contained 4 bases not matched to a gene. This CDR3 has 15 amino acids. The germline CDR1 and CDR2 sequences are LNHDA and SQIVND (reference sequence). CDR3 region: CASSIEDRATGELFF. The DNA for the CDR3 is TGTGCCAGTAGTATCGAGGACAGGGCCACCGGGGAGCTGTTTTTT.

This chain joins TRBV6-5 and TRBJ1-5, with D perhaps matching TRBD1 (6 bases). V lost 6 bases to trimming and J lost 4 bases, with 13 bases between them. There are 14 residues in the CDR3. Germline CDR1 MNHEY, CDR2 SVGAGI. CDR3 sequence: CASSRGQLNQPQHF. The CDR3 nucleotides read TGTGCCAGCAGCCGAGGACAGCTTAATCAGCCCCAGCATTTT.

The V gene is TRBV27, the J gene TRBJ2-1; 7 bases map to TRBD1. Germline assignment: CDR1 MNHEY and CDR2 SMNVEV (reference sequence). This CDR3 spans 16 amino acids. With V trimmed by 0 bases and J by 6 bases, 8 bases remained unmatched. In DNA, the CDR3 is TGTGCCAGCAGTTTATCGCTGGGGACAGTGAGCAATGAGCAGTTCTTC. It is translated as CASSLSLGTVSNEQFF.

The chain is built from TRBV5-8 and TRBJ2-1; 7 nucleotides match TRBD1. In germline, CDR1 is SGHTS, CDR2 YDEGEE. After removal of 4 bases from V and 3 bases from J, the junction contained 10 bases not matched to a gene. The CDR3 totals 16 residues. The CDR3 protein is CASSPSDREYYNEQFF. The CDR3 DNA sequence: TGTGCCAGCAGCCCGTCCGACAGGGAATACTACAATGAGCAGTTCTTC.

The rearrangement joins TRBV19 to TRBJ1-2; D is unclear. Deletions cut 5 bases from V and 5 bases from J, with 9 bases between. The CDR3 consists of 12 residues. The V gene's germline CDR1 is LNHDA and CDR2 SQIVND (reference sequence). The CDR3 DNA reads as TGTGCCAGTAGTTCGCAGGTTTATGGCTACACCTTC. It encodes CASSSQVYGYTF.

The chain combines TRBV16 with TRBJ1-5; D is uncertain. CDR1 is KGHSY and CDR2 is FQNENV in the germline V gene. This CDR3 region has 16 residues. Trimming cost V 3 bases and J 0 bases, with 12 bases left between them. In nucleotides, the CDR3 is TGTGCCAGCAGCCAGAGACCCGGGGTTAGCAATCAGCCCCAGCATTTT. This translates into CASSQRPGVSNQPQHF.

In DNA form, the CDR3 reads TGTGCCAGCAGTGAAGTAGGACAGGGAGCTAATGAAAAACTGTTTTTT. It yields the protein CASSEVGQGANEKLFF. The rearrangement uses TRBV2 and TRBJ1-4; the match to TRBD1 covers 8 bases. Germline CDR1 reads SNHLY; CDR2 reads FYNNEI. The V segment lost 1 base and the J segment 3 bases; nucleotides outside the gene matches: 4. This CDR3 spans 16 amino acids.

This chain links TRBV7-8 with TRBJ1-2, with 7 bases matching TRBD1. V lost 1 base to trimming and J lost 7 bases; unmatched junction nucleotides: 3. CDR3 length: 13 residues. Germline assignment: CDR1 SGHVS and CDR2 FQNEAQ. In DNA, the CDR3 is TGTGCCAGCAGCTTAGATGCAGGGGGTGGCTACACCTTC. It encodes CASSLDAGGGYTF.

This clone has just one count. This chain joins TRBV18 and TRBJ2-1; 9 bases are shared with TRBD1. The V and J ends lost 2 bases and 6 bases, in that order; junction bases with no gene match: 5. The CDR3 is 15 residues long. CDR1 and CDR2 from the germline V gene are KGHSH and LQKENI. CDR3 residues: CASSPVGQGGNEQFF. In DNA form, the CDR3 reads TGTGCCAGCTCACCAGTGGGACAGGGAGGCAATGAGCAGTTCTTC.

The chain recombines TRBV11-2 with TRBJ2-1, with a weak D call TRBD2 (5 bases). The V end was cut by 3 bases, the J end by 8 bases, with 8 bases between. Per germline, CDR1 SGHAT and CDR2 FQNNGV. The CDR3 has 12 amino acids. The CDR3: CASSFRRDEQFF. For the CDR3, the DNA is TGTGCCAGCAGCTTCCGGCGGGATGAGCAGTTCTTC.